This TCR beta chain was obtained from a study of control samples from healthy donors and cancer patients. TCRdb's table, derived via immunoSEQ multiplex PCR, lists solely in-frame clones and lacks some. The sample gives 130,000 or so clones, 70% to 90% of which show up once; roughly 3.2% is in the top ten. J lost 7 bases, V lost 0 bases, and 11 bases had no gene match. Per germline, CDR1 SGHDT and CDR2 YYEEEE. The CDR3 runs 17 residues. The sequence was collected from a man aged 45 to 65 in good health. The sequenced sample was blood. V gene TRBV5-6 combines with J gene TRBJ2-1, with 9 positions matching TRBD1. The CDR3 loop is CASSLGPPGQGGNEQFF. DNA of the CDR3: TGTGCCAGCAGCTTGGGTCCTCCGGGACAGGGTGGTAATGAGCAGTTCTTC.